A selection of T cell receptor beta chains follows, all from one sample in a study of T cells in localized non-small cell lung cancer. TCRdb's copy holds only in-frame clones and misses some; the assay was immunoSEQ multiplex PCR. Of approximately 3,300 clones listed, 23% are singletons. The sequences come from lung tumor tissue, collected before any cancer treatment. These receptors came from a woman aged 35-75 years with stage I lung adenocarcinoma. The CDR3 runs from the conserved cysteine through the conserved F or W. The order of the fields is clone size, CDR3 length, J gene, D gene, V gene, CDR3 DNA, CDR3 protein. D genes are given only for firm matches. Only some rows state a clone size, as once, few, many or a class for expanded clones.

size: NA
length: 15
J: TRBJ2-1
D: TRBD2
V: TRBV6-8
DNA: TGTGCCAGCAGTTACAGAACTAGCGGGCCCAATGAGCAGTTCTTC
CDR3: CASSYRTSGPNEQFF

size: few
length: 14
J: TRBJ1-2
D: NA
V: TRBV11-1
DNA: TGTGCCAGCAGCTTGCCTACGGGATACTATGGCTACACCTTC
CDR3: CASSLPTGYYGYTF

size: NA
length: 16
J: TRBJ2-3
D: TRBD2
V: TRBV5-1
DNA: TGCGCCAGCAGCTTGGGGACTAGCGGGGTAGCAGATACGCAGTATTTT
CDR3: CASSLGTSGVADTQYF

size: NA
length: 18
J: TRBJ2-5
D: TRBD2
V: TRBV12-5
DNA: TGTGCTAGTGGCCCAGAGGGACTAGCGGGGGGGGTTCAAGAGACCCAGTACTTC
CDR3: CASGPEGLAGGVQETQYF

size: NA
length: 15
J: TRBJ2-7
D: TRBD1
V: TRBV11-3
DNA: TGTGCCAGCAGCCAGAACAGGGGGCTAACGAAGGAGCAGTACTTC
CDR3: CASSQNRGLTKEQYF

size: few
length: 13
J: TRBJ2-2
D: TRBD2
V: TRBV2
DNA: TGTGCCAGCAAACTTAGCGGGCCCGGGGAGCTGTTTTTT
CDR3: CASKLSGPGELFF

size: NA
length: 17
J: TRBJ2-5
D: TRBD2
V: TRBV19
DNA: TGTGCCAGTAGTATTCACCGACTAGCGGGGGGCCAAGAGACCCAGTACTTC
CDR3: CASSIHRLAGGQETQYF

size: NA
length: 14
J: TRBJ2-5
D: NA
V: TRBV18
DNA: TGTGCCAGCTCACCACCGGTGGGGTATGGGACCCAGTACTTC
CDR3: CASSPPVGYGTQYF

size: NA
length: 17
J: TRBJ1-4
D: NA
V: TRBV4-1
DNA: TGCGCCAGCAGCCAAGAACGTGGCAGGGTAGGGAATGAAAAACTGTTTTTT
CDR3: CASSQERGRVGNEKLFF

size: once
length: 15
J: TRBJ2-7
D: TRBD1
V: TRBV10-2
DNA: TGCGCCAGCAGTGATCCGGGACAGGCGATCTACGAGCAGTACTTC
CDR3: CASSDPGQAIYEQYF

size: once
length: 18
J: TRBJ1-6
D: NA
V: TRBV18
DNA: TGTGCCAGCTCACTTAGGACAGCCCGCGGCTCCTATAATTCACCCCTCCACTTT
CDR3: CASSLRTARGSYNSPLHF

size: medium-sized
length: 15
J: TRBJ2-7
D: NA
V: TRBV6-8
DNA: TGTGCCAGCACCACCGATCCAGGGGCCGGGGACGAGCAGTACTTC
CDR3: CASTTDPGAGDEQYF

size: NA
length: 15
J: TRBJ2-2
D: TRBD2
V: TRBV30
DNA: TGTGCCTCCCCGGGGGGGCCAGCCAACACCGGGGAGCTGTTTTTT
CDR3: CASPGGPANTGELFF

size: medium-sized
length: 15
J: TRBJ2-3
D: NA
V: TRBV7-6
DNA: TGTGCCAGCAGCCTCGACATTTCTAGCACAGATACGCAGTATTTT
CDR3: CASSLDISSTDTQYF

size: NA
length: 15
J: TRBJ1-6
D: NA
V: TRBV9
DNA: TGTGCCAGCAGCGTAGGGGATTGGCTGAATTCACCCCTCCACTTT
CDR3: CASSVGDWLNSPLHF

size: NA
length: 14
J: TRBJ1-1
D: NA
V: TRBV9
DNA: TGTGCCAGCAGCGTAGGATGGCAGAACACTGAAGCTTTCTTT
CDR3: CASSVGWQNTEAFF

size: medium-sized
length: 15
J: TRBJ1-1
D: NA
V: TRBV18
DNA: TGTGCCAGCTCTTGGGAGGACAGAGGTAACACTGAAGCTTTCTTT
CDR3: CASSWEDRGNTEAFF

size: NA
length: 14
J: TRBJ2-3
D: NA
V: TRBV19
DNA: TGTGCCAGTAGTAAGGGACTCGGAAGAGATACGCAGTATTTT
CDR3: CASSKGLGRDTQYF

size: NA
length: 13
J: TRBJ1-1
D: NA
V: TRBV6-8
DNA: TGTGCCAGCAGGCGGGGAGTGAACACTGAAGCTTTCTTT
CDR3: CASRRGVNTEAFF

size: NA
length: 14
J: TRBJ1-5
D: NA
V: TRBV5-1
DNA: TGCGCCAGCAGCTTGGGTGGTAGCAATCAGCCCCAGCATTTT
CDR3: CASSLGGSNQPQHF

size: NA
length: 13
J: TRBJ1-2
D: NA
V: TRBV9
DNA: TGTGCCAGCAGCGTAGCCCGTAACTATGGCTACACCTTC
CDR3: CASSVARNYGYTF

size: NA
length: 15
J: TRBJ2-2
D: NA
V: TRBV30
DNA: TGTGCCTGGAAATCGGCAGGTCCGAACACCGGGGAGCTGTTTTTT
CDR3: CAWKSAGPNTGELFF

size: few
length: 14
J: TRBJ1-3
D: TRBD1
V: TRBV11-3
DNA: TGTGCCAGCAGTCCCGGGACAGGGGCGGACACCATATATTTT
CDR3: CASSPGTGADTIYF

size: medium-sized
length: 15
J: TRBJ2-1
D: TRBD2
V: TRBV11-3
DNA: TGTGCCAGCAGCCCCACTAGCGGGGAGTACAATGAGCAGTTCTTC
CDR3: CASSPTSGEYNEQFF

size: medium-sized
length: 15
J: TRBJ1-1
D: NA
V: TRBV9
DNA: TGTGCCAGCAGCCCCCAGAAAACAGGGAACACTGAAGCTTTCTTT
CDR3: CASSPQKTGNTEAFF

size: NA
length: 15
J: TRBJ2-1
D: TRBD2
V: TRBV11-3
DNA: TGTGCCAGCAGCTTAGATCTTGCGGGGGGGCCTTCGCAGTTCTTC
CDR3: CASSLDLAGGPSQFF

size: NA
length: 17
J: TRBJ2-6
D: TRBD1
V: TRBV19
DNA: TGTGCCAGTAGAGACCGGGACAGGGTGGCTGGGGCCAACGTCCTGACTTTC
CDR3: CASRDRDRVAGANVLTF

size: few
length: 15
J: TRBJ2-1
D: TRBD2
V: TRBV2
DNA: TGTGCCAGCAGTGGCTCCGGGGGGGGTTACAATGAGCAGTTCTTC
CDR3: CASSGSGGGYNEQFF

size: NA
length: 15
J: TRBJ1-1
D: TRBD1
V: TRBV18
DNA: TGTGCCAGCTCGGAGGGGGCAGGGGGAAACACTGAAGCTTTCTTT
CDR3: CASSEGAGGNTEAFF

size: NA
length: 14
J: TRBJ2-5
D: TRBD1
V: TRBV6-8
DNA: TGTGCCAGCAGTGCAGGGACAGTTCAAGAGACCCAGTACTTC
CDR3: CASSAGTVQETQYF

size: few
length: 17
J: TRBJ1-2
D: TRBD1
V: TRBV9
DNA: TGTGCCAGCAGCTTTCCGTCGGACAGGCCGGCTAACTATGGCTACACCTTC
CDR3: CASSFPSDRPANYGYTF

size: few
length: 14
J: TRBJ1-3
D: NA
V: TRBV9
DNA: TGTGCCAGCAGCTGGGCGTTCTCTGGAAACACCATATATTTT
CDR3: CASSWAFSGNTIYF

size: NA
length: 15
J: TRBJ1-3
D: TRBD1
V: TRBV11-3
DNA: TGTGCCAGCAGCGTGACAGGGGGCCTAGGAAACACCATATATTTT
CDR3: CASSVTGGLGNTIYF

size: medium-sized
length: 15
J: TRBJ1-2
D: TRBD1
V: TRBV11-3
DNA: TGTGCCAGCAGTCGTAATCAGGGGGCGCCGTATGGCTACACCTTC
CDR3: CASSRNQGAPYGYTF